These T cell receptor beta chains were read from a single sample in a study of cytomegalovirus exposure and HLA in healthy donors. Measured with immunoSEQ multiplex PCR; TCRdb has only the in-frame clones, and not every one. This sample has around 92,000 clones; around 80% occur once, and the top ten carry over 15%. Sequences were obtained from PBMCs. Source of these receptors: a man aged 55 to 69 in good health and CMV-seropositive. Both conserved end residues are part of each CDR3. D genes are given only for firm matches. Size is stated for part of the rows, as once, few or many counts, or as a class when the clone is expanded.

J gene	D gene	clone size	V gene	CDR3 protein	CDR3 DNA
TRBJ2-2	TRBD1	once	TRBV6-5	CASSLNRDRGGELFF	TGTGCCAGCAGTTTAAACAGGGACAGGGGCGGGGAGCTGTTTTTT
TRBJ2-1	.	.	TRBV4-3	CASSQAVQAWEQFF	TGCGCCAGCAGCCAAGCGGTCCAGGCCTGGGAGCAGTTCTTC
TRBJ1-1	TRBD1	.	TRBV2	CATGGNRGTEAFF	TGTGCCACCGGGGGAAACAGGGGCACTGAAGCTTTCTTT
TRBJ2-1	.	.	TRBV29-1	CSVDSGLRDNEQFF	TGCAGCGTTGATTCGGGCCTGCGGGACAATGAGCAGTTCTTC
TRBJ2-3	TRBD1	.	TRBV27	CASRSGQGRTDTQYF	TGTGCCAGCAGATCGGGACAGGGGAGAACAGATACGCAGTATTTT
TRBJ1-1	TRBD1	.	TRBV18	CASSPLDRDRVAFF	TGTGCCAGCTCACCACTCGACCGGGACAGGGTTGCTTTCTTT
TRBJ1-6	.	few	TRBV5-1	CASSLGGKGSPLHF	TGCGCCAGCAGCTTGGGAGGGAAGGGTTCACCCCTCCACTTT
TRBJ2-7	.	.	TRBV28	CASSARPTGTVLFGYEQYF	TGTGCCAGCAGTGCACGCCCCACCGGAACAGTTCTCTTCGGCTACGAGCAGTACTTC
TRBJ2-7	TRBD1	.	TRBV11-2	CASSLAGTGSGEQYF	TGTGCCAGCAGCTTAGCCGGGACAGGGTCTGGTGAGCAGTACTTC
TRBJ2-4	TRBD1	.	TRBV30	CAWSAMNRGENIQYF	TGTGCCTGGAGCGCTATGAACAGGGGGGAAAACATTCAGTACTTC
TRBJ1-1	.	.	TRBV5-1	CASSSTGFKGNTEAFF	TGCGCCAGCAGCTCCACAGGTTTTAAGGGGAACACTGAAGCTTTCTTT
TRBJ2-2	.	.	TRBV29-1	CSVEPGLNTGELFF	TGCAGCGTTGAGCCGGGTCTGAACACCGGGGAGCTGTTTTTT
TRBJ2-2	TRBD2	.	TRBV5-1	CASSTAGGTGELFF	TGCGCCAGCAGCACAGCGGGGGGCACCGGGGAGCTGTTTTTT
TRBJ1-3	.	.	TRBV9	CASSETAFSGNTIYF	TGTGCCAGCAGCGAGACAGCCTTCTCTGGAAATACCATATATTTT
TRBJ2-5	TRBD2	.	TRBV18	CASSPRIAGEETQYF	TGTGCCAGCTCACCACGGATAGCGGGGGAAGAGACCCAGTACTTC
TRBJ2-7	TRBD1	.	TRBV29-1	CSVVRDRGGDEQYF	TGCAGCGTTGTCCGGGACAGGGGAGGCGACGAGCAGTACTTC
TRBJ2-7	TRBD2	.	TRBV2	CASGEAGLEQYF	TGTGCCAGCGGTGAAGCGGGACTCGAGCAGTACTTC
TRBJ2-7	TRBD2	.	TRBV6-5	CASSAGLGRYEQYF	TGTGCCAGCAGTGCGGGACTAGGTCGTTACGAGCAGTACTTC
TRBJ2-2	TRBD2	.	TRBV11-1	CASSRAGGANTGELFF	TGTGCCAGCAGTAGAGCGGGGGGCGCGAACACCGGGGAGCTGTTTTTT
TRBJ2-1	TRBD2	.	TRBV18	CASSPGTSGGASEQFF	TGTGCCAGCTCGCCCGGGACTAGCGGGGGGGCTAGTGAGCAGTTCTTC
TRBJ1-4	.	once	TRBV7-2	CASSGTGLANEKLFF	TGTGCCAGCAGCGGCACAGGGTTGGCTAATGAAAAACTGTTTTTT
TRBJ2-5	.	.	TRBV10-3	CAISKGGGPPETQYF	TGTGCCATCAGCAAAGGGGGGGGGCCTCCAGAGACCCAGTACTTC
TRBJ2-5	.	.	TRBV2	CASRITYRVEETQYF	TGTGCCAGCAGAATTACTTACAGGGTGGAGGAGACCCAGTACTTC
TRBJ2-1	.	few	TRBV7-2	CASSLGPQGNNEQFF	TGTGCCAGCAGCTTAGGGCCTCAGGGAAATAATGAGCAGTTCTTC
TRBJ2-5	TRBD2	.	TRBV4-1	CASSQGTSGGARETQYF	TGCGCCAGCAGCCAAGGAACTAGCGGGGGGGCGAGAGAGACCCAGTACTTC
TRBJ2-5	.	.	TRBV5-4	CASSLFGGSRGGEQYF	TGTGCCAGCAGCTTGTTCGGGGGTAGCAGGGGAGGGGAGCAGTACTTC
TRBJ2-7	TRBD1	.	TRBV7-2	CASSADRVRYEQYF	TGTGCCAGCAGCGCAGACAGGGTGCGCTACGAGCAGTACTTC
TRBJ1-1	.	.	TRBV2	CASSDGRRTEAFF	TGTGCCAGCAGTGACGGGAGGAGGACTGAAGCTTTCTTT